Sequencing of this TCR beta chain was carried out in a study of T cells in Graves' hyperthyroidism and ophthalmopathy. Notes on the study in general: Expanded thyroid clonotypes (above 0.001) were mostly also found in blood.

This clonotype has ten or more counts. The antigen is unknown. Germline CDR1 and CDR2: DFQATT and SNEGSKA (reference sequence). V shed 6 bases and J 1 base; nucleotides not matched to a gene: 12. The CDR3 spans 15 residues. Using RNA transcripts as the source, TCR beta CDR3 regions were amplified. Primed by the HTBI set, a first-round RT-PCR was run on the TCR CDR3. TCRdb independently ran MiXCR on the multiplex PCR reads; one entry per CDR3 protein. The sample contains under 400,000 distinct CDR3 sequences, about 15% of which appear only once. This receptor was taken from a young woman with Graves' hyperthyroidism that later progressed to Graves' ophthalmopathy. The sequenced sample was blood. The chain joins TRBV20-1 to TRBJ2-7, with 7 bases matching TRBD1. CDR3 DNA: TGCAGTGCGCCGACAGGGCGGTATCCGTCCTACGAGCAGTACTTC. It codes for CSAPTGRYPSYEQYF.